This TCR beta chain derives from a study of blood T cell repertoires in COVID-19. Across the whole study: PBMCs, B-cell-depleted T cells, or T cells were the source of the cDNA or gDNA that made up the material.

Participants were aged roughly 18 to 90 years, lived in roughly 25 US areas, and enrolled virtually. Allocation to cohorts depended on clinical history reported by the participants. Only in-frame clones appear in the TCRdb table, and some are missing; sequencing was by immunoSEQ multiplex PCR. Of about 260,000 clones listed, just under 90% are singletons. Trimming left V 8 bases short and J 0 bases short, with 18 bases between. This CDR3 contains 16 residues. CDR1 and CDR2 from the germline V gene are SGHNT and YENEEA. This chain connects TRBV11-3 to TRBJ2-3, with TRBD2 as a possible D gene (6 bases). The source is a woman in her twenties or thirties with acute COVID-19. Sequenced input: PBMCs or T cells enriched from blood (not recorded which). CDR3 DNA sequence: TGTGCCAGCGCGCCGGGACTGGAGGCAAGCACAGATACGCAGTATTTT. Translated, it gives CASAPGLEASTDTQYF. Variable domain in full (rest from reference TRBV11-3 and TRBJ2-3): EAGVVQSPRYKIIEKKQPVAFWCNPISGHNTLYWYLQNLGQGPELLIRYENEEAVDDSQLPKDRFSAERLKGVDSTLKIQPAELGDSAVYLCASAPGLEASTDTQYFGPGTRLTVL.